These 3 T cell receptor beta chains were all obtained from the same sample, sequenced in a study of shared clonotypes between healthy human individuals. Data came from immunoSEQ multiplex PCR; TCRdb stores just in-frame clones and leaves some out. The table has fewer than 850,000 clones, approximately 75% seen once. The specimen sequenced was memory CD4+ T cells sorted from blood. Described subset: CD45RA-negative fraction. All receptors come from a woman aged 25-40 years in good health.

This chain connects TRBV15 to TRBJ2-2, with 10 nucleotides matching TRBD1. This CDR3 contains 15 residues. The trim removed 3 bases at V and 6 bases at J, leaving 4 bases unmatched. CDR1 and CDR2 (germline): LNHNV, YYDKDF (reference sequence). The CDR3 spells CATSSRQGASGELFF. The CDR3 coding sequence is TGTGCCACCAGCAGCCGACAGGGGGCATCCGGGGAGCTGTTTTTT.

The CDR3 sequence is CASSLGDAYNEQFF. The CDR3 DNA reads as TGCGCCAGCAGCTTGGGGGACGCTTACAATGAGCAGTTCTTC. The V gene is TRBV5-1, the J gene TRBJ2-1; D might be TRBD1 or TRBD2, each matching 5 bases. Trimming left V 0 bases short and J 4 bases short, with 8 bases between. The CDR3 totals 14 residues. Looked up from germline, CDR1 is SGHRS and CDR2 is YFSETQ.

This clone was counted only a few times. CDR3 sequence (DNA): TGCGCCAGCAGCTTGGCCCCGGGACAGGACGGCGTCTACACCTTC. Translation gives CASSLAPGQDGVYTF. This chain links TRBV5-1 with TRBJ1-2; the match to TRBD1 covers 8 bases. The CDR3 is 15 residues long. With V trimmed by 0 bases and J by 10 bases, 11 bases remained unmatched. CDR1 is SGHRS and CDR2 is YFSETQ in the germline V gene.